A single sample is the source of the 4 T cell receptor beta chains below, sequenced in a study of blood T cell repertoires in COVID-19. Data came from immunoSEQ multiplex PCR; TCRdb stores just in-frame clones and leaves some out. The sample shows 250,000 or so clones, approximately 90% of them seen only once. What was sequenced was PBMCs or T cells enriched from blood (not recorded which). The receptors here all came from a man aged 40-55 years who had been exposed to COVID-19.

This rearrangement joins TRBV30 to TRBJ2-7; maybe TRBD2 (5 bases). The CDR3 has 11 amino acids. The V gene's germline CDR1 is GTSNPN and CDR2 SVGIG (reference sequence). Deletions cut 3 bases from V and 10 bases from J, with 13 bases between. This chain's CDR3 is CAWSIGLDQYF. DNA of the CDR3: TGTGCCTGGAGCATAGGACTCGACCAGTACTTC.

The rearrangement joins TRBV12-3 or TRBV12-4 to TRBJ1-1; the D gene is possibly TRBD1 (5 bases). V shed 5 bases and J shed 6 bases, with 13 bases lying between them. This CDR3 comprises 13 residues. DNA of the CDR3: TGTGCCAGCAGTATGACAGTGCCGGCTGAAGCTTTCTTT. Protein: CASSMTVPAEAFF.

The rearrangement joins TRBV10-1 to TRBJ2-1; D is possibly TRBD2 (6 bases). Germline assignment: CDR1 WNHNN and CDR2 SYGVQD (reference sequence). This CDR3 is 12 amino acids long. Deletions cut 4 bases from V and 10 bases from J, with 11 bases between. CDR3 DNA: TGCGCCAGCAGTGTGGGCGGGGTAGAGCAGTTCTTC. Translation: CASSVGGVEQFF.

The chain recombines TRBV2 with TRBJ1-1; maybe TRBD1 (5 bases). Germline V lookup: CDR1 SNHLY, CDR2 FYNNEI. V dropped 5 bases and J dropped 5 bases, with 12 bases sitting between them. This CDR3 comprises 13 residues. CDR3 coding DNA: TGTGCCAGCAGTCCGGGGGGGTGGACTGAAGCTTTCTTT. Protein: CASSPGGWTEAFF.